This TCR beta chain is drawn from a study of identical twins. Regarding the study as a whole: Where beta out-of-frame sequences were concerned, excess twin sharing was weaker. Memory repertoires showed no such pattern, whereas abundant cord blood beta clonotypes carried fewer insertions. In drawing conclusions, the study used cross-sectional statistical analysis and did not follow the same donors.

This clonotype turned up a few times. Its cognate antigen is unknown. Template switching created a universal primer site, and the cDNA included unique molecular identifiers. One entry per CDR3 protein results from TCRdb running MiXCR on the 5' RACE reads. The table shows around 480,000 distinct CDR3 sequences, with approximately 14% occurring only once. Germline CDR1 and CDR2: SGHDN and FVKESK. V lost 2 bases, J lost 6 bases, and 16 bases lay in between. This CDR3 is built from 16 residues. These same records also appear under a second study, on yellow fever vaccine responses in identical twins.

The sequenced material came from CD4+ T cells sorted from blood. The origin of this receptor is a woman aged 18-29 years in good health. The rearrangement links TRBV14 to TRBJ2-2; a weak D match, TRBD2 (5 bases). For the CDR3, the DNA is TGTGCCAGCAGCCAATCCGCTAGCACGAGGTCCGGGGAGCTGTTTTTT. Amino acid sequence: CASSQSASTRSGELFF.